This is a list of T cell receptor beta chains from one sample in a study of shared clonotypes between healthy human individuals. Libraries were prepared by immunoSEQ multiplex PCR; TCRdb keeps only in-frame clonotypes and omits some of them. The sample lists some 2,000,000 clones; nearly 97% were seen once. Sample: naive CD4+ T cells sorted from blood. The receptor source for this set is a man aged 18 to 29 in good health. The CDR3 runs from the conserved cysteine through the conserved F or W. A D gene is named only where the DNA matches it firmly. Only part of the rows carry a size: once, few, many, or a class if the clone is expanded.

clone_size | j_call | d_call | v_call | cdr3_aa | cdr3_nt
NA | TRBJ1-6 | TRBD1 | TRBV19 | CASTTSGTVFGYHSPLHF | TGTGCCAGTACCACCTCCGGGACAGTTTTCGGCTACCACTCACCCCTCCACTTT
NA | TRBJ1-2 | NA | TRBV1 | CTSSQDRGGNTLTNYGYTF | TGCACCAGCAGCCAAGATCGGGGGGGGAACACCCTAACTAACTATGGCTACACCTTC
NA | TRBJ2-1 | NA | TRBV7-9 | CASSSGNEQFF | TGTGCCAGCAGCTCAGGGAATGAGCAGTTCTTC
NA | TRBJ2-1 | NA | TRBV6-1 | CASSEGSLKKVQFF | TGTGCCAGCAGTGAAGGGTCTTTAAAGAAGGTGCAGTTCTTC
NA | TRBJ1-1 | NA | TRBV10-3 | CATLIGAGNTEAFF | TGTGCCACCCTCATTGGGGCAGGCAACACTGAAGCTTTCTTT
NA | TRBJ2-7 | TRBD1 | TRBV5-5 | CASSDRGLTYEQYF | TGTGCCAGCAGCGACAGGGGGTTGACCTACGAGCAGTACTTC
NA | TRBJ1-6 | TRBD1 | TRBV7-9 | CASKKGQDNSPLHF | TGTGCCAGCAAAAAAGGACAGGATAATTCACCCCTCCACTTT
NA | TRBJ2-7 | NA | TRBV28 | CASSPPTSEQYF | TGTGCCAGCAGCCCCCCCACTAGCGAGCAGTACTTC
NA | TRBJ2-7 | TRBD2 | TRBV6-5 | CASSAGTSGIYEQYF | TGTGCCAGCAGCGCCGGGACTAGCGGGATATACGAGCAGTACTTC
once | TRBJ2-7 | TRBD1 | TRBV18 | CASSPTGGYPYEQYF | TGTGCCAGCTCACCCACAGGGGGTTATCCCTACGAGCAGTACTTC
NA | TRBJ2-1 | NA | TRBV6-1 | CASSEEGGISYNEQFF | TGTGCCAGCAGTGAAGAGGGGGGGATCTCCTACAATGAGCAGTTCTTC
NA | TRBJ2-5 | TRBD2 | TRBV18 | CASSPKRGLQETQYF | TGTGCCAGCTCACCGAAGCGGGGACTACAAGAGACCCAGTACTTC
NA | TRBJ2-2 | NA | TRBV7-2 | CASSLNTGELFF | TGTGCCAGCAGCTTAAACACCGGGGAGCTGTTTTTT
NA | TRBJ1-5 | TRBD1 | TRBV6-4 | CASSETGNNQPQHF | TGTGCCAGCAGCGAGACAGGGAACAATCAGCCCCAGCATTTT
once | TRBJ1-1 | NA | TRBV6-5 | CASSYSGDPAEAFF | TGTGCCAGCAGTTACTCGGGTGATCCAGCTGAAGCTTTCTTT
NA | TRBJ1-2 | NA | TRBV7-2 | CISGRGSGYTF | TGTATCTCAGGGCGGGGGAGCGGCTACACCTTC
NA | TRBJ2-5 | TRBD1 | TRBV18 | CASSPRQGQETQYF | TGTGCCAGCTCACCGCGACAGGGTCAAGAGACCCAGTACTTC
NA | TRBJ1-2 | NA | TRBV2 | CASRPDSNYGYTF | TGTGCCAGCAGACCCGACAGTAACTATGGCTACACCTTC
NA | TRBJ1-3 | NA | TRBV18 | CAPDGGPSSGNTIYF | TGTGCCCCTGACGGGGGGCCTAGCTCTGGAAACACCATATATTTT
NA | TRBJ2-5 | TRBD1 | TRBV5-4 | CASSSGQAPQETQYF | TGTGCCAGCAGCTCAGGACAGGCGCCCCAAGAGACCCAGTACTTC
NA | TRBJ1-4 | NA | TRBV2 | CASRKGTEEKLFF | TGTGCCAGCAGGAAAGGGACGGAAGAAAAACTGTTTTTT
NA | TRBJ2-7 | TRBD2 | TRBV15 | CATSRIAGVYEQYF | TGTGCCACCAGCAGGATAGCGGGAGTCTACGAGCAGTACTTC
NA | TRBJ2-1 | NA | TRBV12-5 | CASGLGQNEQFF | TGTGCTAGTGGTTTGGGTCAGAATGAGCAGTTCTTC
NA | TRBJ1-4 | NA | TRBV29-1 | CSATDKSNEKLFF | TGCAGCGCAACCGACAAGTCTAATGAAAAACTGTTTTTT
NA | TRBJ1-2 | NA | TRBV7-2 | CASSFTGYGYTF | TGTGCCAGCAGCTTCACAGGATATGGCTACACCTTC
NA | TRBJ2-7 | TRBD1 | TRBV7-9 | CASSQLTGAEQYF | TGTGCCAGCAGCCAACTGACAGGGGCCGAGCAGTACTTC
NA | TRBJ2-1 | NA | TRBV10-2 | CASSEMPGNNEQFF | TGCGCCAGCAGTGAGATGCCAGGGAACAATGAGCAGTTCTTC
NA | TRBJ2-3 | TRBD1 | TRBV7-2 | CASSLANRGTDTQYF | TGTGCCAGCAGCTTAGCGAACAGGGGAACAGATACGCAGTATTTT
once | TRBJ2-3 | NA | TRBV7-2 | CASREGGTDTQYF | TGTGCCAGCAGGGAAGGGGGCACAGATACGCAGTATTTT
NA | TRBJ2-1 | TRBD2 | TRBV5-4 | CASSLASGRYNEQFF | TGTGCCAGCAGCTTGGCTAGCGGGAGATACAATGAGCAGTTCTTC
NA | TRBJ1-1 | NA | TRBV11-2 | CASSATGWTEAFF | TGTGCCAGCAGCGCAACAGGGTGGACTGAAGCTTTCTTT